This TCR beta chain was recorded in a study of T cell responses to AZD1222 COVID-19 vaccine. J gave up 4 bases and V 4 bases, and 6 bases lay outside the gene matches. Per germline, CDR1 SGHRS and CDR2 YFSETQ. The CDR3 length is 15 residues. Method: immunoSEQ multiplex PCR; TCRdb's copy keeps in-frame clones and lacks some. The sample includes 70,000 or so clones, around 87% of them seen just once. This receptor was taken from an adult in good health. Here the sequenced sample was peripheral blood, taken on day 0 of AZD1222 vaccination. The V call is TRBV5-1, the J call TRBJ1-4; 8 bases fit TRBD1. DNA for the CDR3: TGCGCCAGCAGCGGACAGGGTGGGGTTAATGAAAAACTGTTTTTT. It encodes CASSGQGGVNEKLFF.